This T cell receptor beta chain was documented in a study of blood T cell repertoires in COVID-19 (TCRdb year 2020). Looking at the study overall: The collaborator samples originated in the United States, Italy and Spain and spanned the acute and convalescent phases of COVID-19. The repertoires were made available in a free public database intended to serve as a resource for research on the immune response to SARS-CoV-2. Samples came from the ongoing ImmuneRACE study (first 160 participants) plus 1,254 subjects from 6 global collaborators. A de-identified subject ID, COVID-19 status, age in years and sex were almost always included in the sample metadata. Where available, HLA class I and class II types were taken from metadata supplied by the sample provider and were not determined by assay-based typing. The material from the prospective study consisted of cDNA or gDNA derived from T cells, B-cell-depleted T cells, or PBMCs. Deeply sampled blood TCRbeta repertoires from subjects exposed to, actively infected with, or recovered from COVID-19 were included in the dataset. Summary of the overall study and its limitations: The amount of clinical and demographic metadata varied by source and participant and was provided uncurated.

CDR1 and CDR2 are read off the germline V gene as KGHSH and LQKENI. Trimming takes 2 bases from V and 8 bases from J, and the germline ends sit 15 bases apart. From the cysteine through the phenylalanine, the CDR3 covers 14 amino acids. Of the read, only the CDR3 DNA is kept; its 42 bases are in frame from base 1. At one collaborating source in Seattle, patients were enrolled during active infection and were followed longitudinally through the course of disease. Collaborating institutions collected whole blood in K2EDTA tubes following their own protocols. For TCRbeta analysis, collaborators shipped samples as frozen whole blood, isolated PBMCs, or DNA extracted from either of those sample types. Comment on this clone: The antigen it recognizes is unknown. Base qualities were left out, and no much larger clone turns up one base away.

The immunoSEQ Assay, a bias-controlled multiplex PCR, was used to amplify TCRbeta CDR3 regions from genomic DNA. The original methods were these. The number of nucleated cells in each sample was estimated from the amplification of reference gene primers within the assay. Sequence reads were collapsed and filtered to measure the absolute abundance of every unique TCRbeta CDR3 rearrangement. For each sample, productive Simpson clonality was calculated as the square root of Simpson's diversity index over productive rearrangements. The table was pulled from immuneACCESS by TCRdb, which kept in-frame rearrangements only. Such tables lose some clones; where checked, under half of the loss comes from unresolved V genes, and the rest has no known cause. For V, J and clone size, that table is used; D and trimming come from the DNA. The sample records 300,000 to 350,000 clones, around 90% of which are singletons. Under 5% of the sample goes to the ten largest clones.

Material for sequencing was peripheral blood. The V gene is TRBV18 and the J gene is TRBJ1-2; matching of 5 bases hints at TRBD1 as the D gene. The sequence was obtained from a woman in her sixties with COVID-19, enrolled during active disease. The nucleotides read TGTGCCAGCTCACCAGTCCGGGACTTGCGGGGCTACACCTTC. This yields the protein CASSPVRDLRGYTF.